This TCR beta chain derives from a study of blood T cells in healthy people across ages. This clonotype was picked up a small number of times. V was pared by 6 bases and J by 2 bases, with 16 bases between. The germline V gene has CDR1 SGHRS and CDR2 YFSETQ. This CDR3 has 15 amino acids. Through a sample-barcoded 5' primer and a J-beta primer mix, a second PCR was run for roughly 7 to 12 cycles. TCRdb fed the 5' RACE reads into MiXCR, producing one record per CDR3 protein. The sample contains some 890,000 distinct CDR3 sequences, 25% to 30% of which appear only once. These same data were also listed under a study on T cells of mothers and their children.

Sequenced sample: blood. This clonotype originated in a woman aged 40 to 49 in good health. The rearrangement joins TRBV5-1 to TRBJ2-3; D is uncertain. For the CDR3, the DNA is TGCGCCAGCAACGCTTGGCCCGCACTCACAGATACGCAGTATTTT. It specifies CASNAWPALTDTQYF.